This entry lists 13 T cell receptor beta chains sequenced from one sample in a study of T-cell memory formation after mild COVID-19. MiXCR was run by TCRdb on the 5' RACE reads, yielding one entry per CDR3 protein. Here the sample spans hundreds of thousands of distinct CDR3 sequences, 20% being singletons. Sequencing was performed on PBMCs or a T cell subset sorted from them (not recorded which). The receptor set was obtained from an adult woman who had mild COVID-19 (a few samples of this study predate the infection). Cell type and time point are not known.

The CDR3 DNA reads TGTGCCAGCAAGGCCAGCGGGGTAACCCACGAGCAGTACTTC. It yields the protein CASKASGVTHEQYF. This chain links TRBV6-1 with TRBJ2-7, with 7 bases matching TRBD2. The trim removed 7 bases at V and 5 bases at J, leaving 11 bases unmatched. CDR3 length: 14 residues. CDR1 is MNHNS, CDR2 SASEGT, per germline.

J is TRBJ2-3 and V is TRBV20-1; D possibly uses TRBD1 or TRBD2 (5 bases each). Germline V gives CDR1 DFQATT, CDR2 SNEGSKA (reference sequence). There are 14 residues in the CDR3. Trimming cost V 5 bases and J 0 bases, with 12 bases left between them. The CDR3: CSAGTTASTDTQYF. DNA for the CDR3: TGCAGTGCTGGGACCACAGCTAGCACAGATACGCAGTATTTT.

CDR3 sequence reads: CSASLISGAHNEQFF. The DNA for the CDR3 is TGCAGTGCCTCGTTGATTTCAGGGGCCCACAATGAGCAGTTCTTC. The chain recombines TRBV20-1 with TRBJ2-1, with a tentative D call TRBD1 (6 bases). The ends were cut back, 6 bases at V and 5 bases at J, with 20 bases in the middle. The CDR3 sequence is 15 residues long. CDR1 is DFQATT, CDR2 SNEGSKA, per germline (reference sequence).

The V and J genes are TRBV7-3 and TRBJ2-5; a weak D match, TRBD2 (6 bases). Germline CDR1 and CDR2: SGHTA and FQGTGA. The germline V and J ends were trimmed by 5 bases and 0 bases, with 7 bases remaining between them. This CDR3 has 13 amino acids. CDR3 sequence reads: CASSREYQETQYF. DNA for the CDR3: TGTGCCAGCAGCCGGGAGTACCAAGAGACCCAGTACTTC.

CDR3: CASSVASGGRDTQYF. CDR3 DNA: TGCGCCAGCAGTGTGGCTAGCGGGGGTCGAGATACGCAGTATTTT. The chain joins TRBV10-2 to TRBJ2-3, with 10 nucleotides matching TRBD2. Losses at the gene ends were 4 bases for V and 5 bases for J; bases not matched to a gene: 6. The CDR3 is 15 residues long. Germline V CDR1 and CDR2: WSHSY, SAAADI.

The chain couples TRBV5-1 to TRBJ2-7, with D perhaps TRBD1 (6 bases). This CDR3 comprises 15 residues. Trimming shortened V by 5 bases and J by 2 bases, and 17 bases separated the two germline ends. Germline-derived CDR1 and CDR2 are SGHRS and YFSETQ. CDR3 nucleotides: TGCGCCAGCAGTCATCCCTCAGGGGCAGCCTACGAGCAGTACTTC. This sequence encodes CASSHPSGAAYEQYF.

The rearrangement links TRBV7-9 to TRBJ2-3; 7 positions match TRBD2. Germline CDR1 and CDR2: SEHNR and FQNEAQ (reference sequence). This CDR3 is built from 16 residues. Trimming cost V 6 bases and J 0 bases; bases outside gene matches: 9. CDR3 bases: TGTGCCAGCAGTAATACGGCGGGGGACAGCACAGATACGCAGTATTTT. Protein product: CASSNTAGDSTDTQYF.

The J gene is TRBJ2-3, the V gene TRBV12-3 or TRBV12-4; no clear D gene. The CDR3 consists of 14 residues. V lost 7 bases, J lost 2 bases, and 13 bases lay in between. The CDR3 DNA reads TGTGCCAGCACCCGGCGCGAATTCACAGATACGCAGTATTTT. Protein product: CASTRREFTDTQYF.

This clonotype occurred a few times. DNA for the CDR3: TGTGCCAGCAGCCAAGATAGGGGTGGGCCCCAGCATTTT. It codes for CASSQDRGGPQHF. The rearrangement joins TRBV4-2 to TRBJ1-5; D may be TRBD1 (5 bases). The CDR3 extends over 13 amino acids. Trimming removed 0 bases from V and 9 bases from J, with 9 bases in between. Germline CDR1 and CDR2: LGHNA and YNFKEQ.

This clonotype was detected a few times. In DNA form, the CDR3 reads TGTGCCAGCAGTCCTCTTGGGGAAACTGGCTACACCTTC. It specifies CASSPLGETGYTF. The chain employs TRBV6-1 and TRBJ1-2; D is unclear. The CDR3 runs to 13 residues. The V end was cut by 5 bases, the J end by 7 bases, with 14 bases between. The germline CDR1 and CDR2 sequences are MNHNS and SASEGT.

The chain joins TRBV9 to TRBJ2-1; 8 bases are shared with TRBD2. Germline V CDR1 and CDR2: SGDLS, YYNGEE. J gave up 4 bases and V 1 base, and 4 bases lay outside the gene matches. This CDR3 is built from 15 residues. The CDR3 sequence: CASSVLAGKYNEQFF. DNA for the CDR3: TGTGCCAGCAGCGTACTAGCGGGCAAATACAATGAGCAGTTCTTC.

This clonotype was recorded a few times. The chain is built from TRBV12-3 or TRBV12-4 and TRBJ1-5; TRBD1 matches 8 bases. The CDR3 is made up of 14 amino acids. J was trimmed by 8 bases and V by 6 bases; bases with no gene match: 9. DNA for the CDR3: TGTGCCAGCAGAAAAGGACAGGGACTTAAGCCCCAGCATTTT. Translation gives CASRKGQGLKPQHF.

The J gene is TRBJ2-2, the V gene TRBV11-2, with 11 bases matching TRBD1. The CDR3 has 17 residues. Germline V gene data show CDR1 as SGHAT and CDR2 as FQNNGV. Trimming took 5 bases from V and 4 from J; bases not matched to a gene: 9. The CDR3, as DNA: TGTGCCAGCAGCCCCGGCTCCGGGACAGGGGGCACCGGGGAGCTGTTTTTT. Translation gives CASSPGSGTGGTGELFF.